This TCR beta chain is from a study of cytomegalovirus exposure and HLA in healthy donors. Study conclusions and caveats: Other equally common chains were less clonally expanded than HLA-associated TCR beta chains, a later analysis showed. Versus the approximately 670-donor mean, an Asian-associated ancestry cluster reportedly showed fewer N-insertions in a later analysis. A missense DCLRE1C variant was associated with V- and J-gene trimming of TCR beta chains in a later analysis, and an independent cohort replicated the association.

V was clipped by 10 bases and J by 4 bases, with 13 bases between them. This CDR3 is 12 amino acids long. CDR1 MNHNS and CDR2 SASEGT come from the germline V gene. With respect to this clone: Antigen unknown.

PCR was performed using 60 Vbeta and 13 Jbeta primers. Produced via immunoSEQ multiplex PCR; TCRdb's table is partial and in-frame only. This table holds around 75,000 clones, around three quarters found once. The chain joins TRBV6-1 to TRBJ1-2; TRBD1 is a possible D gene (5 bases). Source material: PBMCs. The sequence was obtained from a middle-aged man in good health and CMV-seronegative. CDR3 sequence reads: CATAGRSYGYTF. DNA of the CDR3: TGTGCCACCGCGGGACGGAGCTATGGCTACACCTTC.